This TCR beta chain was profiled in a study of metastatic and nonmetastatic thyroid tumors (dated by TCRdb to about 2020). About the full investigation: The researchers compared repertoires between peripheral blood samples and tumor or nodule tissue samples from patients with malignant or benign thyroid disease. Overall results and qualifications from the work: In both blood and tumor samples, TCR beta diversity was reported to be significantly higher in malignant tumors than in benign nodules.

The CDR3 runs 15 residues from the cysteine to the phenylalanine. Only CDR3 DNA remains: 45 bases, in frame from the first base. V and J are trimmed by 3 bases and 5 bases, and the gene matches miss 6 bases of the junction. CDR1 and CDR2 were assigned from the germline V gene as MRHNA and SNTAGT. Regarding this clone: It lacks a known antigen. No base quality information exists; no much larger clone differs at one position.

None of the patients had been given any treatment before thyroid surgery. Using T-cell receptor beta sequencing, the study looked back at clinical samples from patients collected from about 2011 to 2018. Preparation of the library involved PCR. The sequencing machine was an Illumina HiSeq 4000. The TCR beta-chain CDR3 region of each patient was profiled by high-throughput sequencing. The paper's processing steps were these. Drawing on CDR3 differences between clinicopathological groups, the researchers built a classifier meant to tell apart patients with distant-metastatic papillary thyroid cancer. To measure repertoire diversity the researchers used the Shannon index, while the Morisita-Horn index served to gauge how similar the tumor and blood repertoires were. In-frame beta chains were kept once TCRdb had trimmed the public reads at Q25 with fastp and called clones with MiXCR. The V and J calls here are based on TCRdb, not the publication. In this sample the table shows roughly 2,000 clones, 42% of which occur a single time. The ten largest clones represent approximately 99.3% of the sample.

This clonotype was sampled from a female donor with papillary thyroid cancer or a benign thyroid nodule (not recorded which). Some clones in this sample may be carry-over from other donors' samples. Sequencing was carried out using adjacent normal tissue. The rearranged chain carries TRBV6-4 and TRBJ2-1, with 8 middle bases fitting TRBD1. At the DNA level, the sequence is TGTGCCAGCAGTGAAGTGGGACAGGACCACAATGAGCAGTTCTTC. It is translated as CASSEVGQDHNEQFF.